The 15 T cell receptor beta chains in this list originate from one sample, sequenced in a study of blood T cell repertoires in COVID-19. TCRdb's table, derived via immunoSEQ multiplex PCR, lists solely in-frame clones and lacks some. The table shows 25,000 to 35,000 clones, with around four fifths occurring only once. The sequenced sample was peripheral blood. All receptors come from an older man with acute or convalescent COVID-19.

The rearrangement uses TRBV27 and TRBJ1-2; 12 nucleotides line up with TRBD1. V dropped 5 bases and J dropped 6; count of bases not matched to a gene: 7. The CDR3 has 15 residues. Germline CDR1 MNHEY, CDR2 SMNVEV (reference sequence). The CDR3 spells CASSRWDRGQDGYTF. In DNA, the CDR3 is TGTGCCAGCAGTCGCTGGGACAGGGGGCAGGATGGCTACACCTTC.

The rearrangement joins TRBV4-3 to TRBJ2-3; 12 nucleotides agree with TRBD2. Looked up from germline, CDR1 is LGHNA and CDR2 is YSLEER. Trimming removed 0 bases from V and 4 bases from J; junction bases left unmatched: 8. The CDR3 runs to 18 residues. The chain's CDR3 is CASSQDASGGASADTQYF. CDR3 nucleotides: TGCGCCAGCAGCCAAGATGCTAGCGGGGGGGCCTCGGCAGATACGCAGTATTTT.

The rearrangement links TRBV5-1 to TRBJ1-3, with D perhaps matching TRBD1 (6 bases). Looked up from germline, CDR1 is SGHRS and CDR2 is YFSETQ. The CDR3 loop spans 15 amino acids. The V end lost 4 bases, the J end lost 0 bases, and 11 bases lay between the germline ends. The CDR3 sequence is CASSNTGNSGNTIYF. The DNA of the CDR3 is TGCGCCAGCAGCAACACAGGGAACTCTGGAAACACCATATATTTT.

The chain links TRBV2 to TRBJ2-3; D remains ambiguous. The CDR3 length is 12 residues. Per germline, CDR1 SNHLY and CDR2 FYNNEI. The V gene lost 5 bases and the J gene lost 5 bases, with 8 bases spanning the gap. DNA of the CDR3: TGTGCCAGCAGTATAGCTAGAGATACGCAGTATTTT. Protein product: CASSIARDTQYF. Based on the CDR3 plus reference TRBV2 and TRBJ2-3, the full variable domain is EPEVTQTPSHQVTQMGQEVILRCVPISNHLYFYWYRQILGQKVEFLVSFYNNEISEKSEIFDDQFSVERPDGSNFTLKIRSTKLEDSAMYFCASSIARDTQYFGPGTRLTVL.

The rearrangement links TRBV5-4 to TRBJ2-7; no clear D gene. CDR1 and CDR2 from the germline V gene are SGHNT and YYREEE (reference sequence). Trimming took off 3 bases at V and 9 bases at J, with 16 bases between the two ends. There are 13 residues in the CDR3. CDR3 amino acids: CASSSGGTDLQYF. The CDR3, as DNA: TGTGCCAGCAGCTCCGGCGGTACGGATCTGCAGTACTTC.

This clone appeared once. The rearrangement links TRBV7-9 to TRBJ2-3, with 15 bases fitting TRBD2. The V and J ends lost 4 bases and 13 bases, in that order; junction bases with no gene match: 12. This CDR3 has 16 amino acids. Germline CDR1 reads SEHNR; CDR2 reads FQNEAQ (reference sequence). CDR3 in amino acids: CASSSPWTSGGEEEYF. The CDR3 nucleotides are TGTGCCAGCAGCTCCCCTTGGACTAGCGGGGGGGAAGAAGAGTATTTT.

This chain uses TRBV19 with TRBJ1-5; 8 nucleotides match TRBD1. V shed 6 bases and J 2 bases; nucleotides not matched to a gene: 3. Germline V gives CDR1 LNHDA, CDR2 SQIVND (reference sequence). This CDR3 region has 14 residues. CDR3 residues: CASRDRAGNQPQHF. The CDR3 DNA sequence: TGTGCCAGTAGGGACAGGGCCGGCAATCAGCCCCAGCATTTT.

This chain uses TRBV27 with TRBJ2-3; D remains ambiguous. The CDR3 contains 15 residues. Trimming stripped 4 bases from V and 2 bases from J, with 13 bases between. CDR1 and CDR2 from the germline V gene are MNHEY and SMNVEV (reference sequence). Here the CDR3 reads CASSYSRQNTDTQYF. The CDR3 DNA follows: TGTGCCAGCAGTTACAGCCGCCAGAACACAGATACGCAGTATTTT.

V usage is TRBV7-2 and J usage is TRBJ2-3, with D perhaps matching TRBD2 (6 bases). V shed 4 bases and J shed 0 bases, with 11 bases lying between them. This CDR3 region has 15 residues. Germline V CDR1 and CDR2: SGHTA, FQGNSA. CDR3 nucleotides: TGTGCCAGCAGCTCATCCGGGACTAGCACAGATACGCAGTATTTT. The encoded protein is CASSSSGTSTDTQYF.

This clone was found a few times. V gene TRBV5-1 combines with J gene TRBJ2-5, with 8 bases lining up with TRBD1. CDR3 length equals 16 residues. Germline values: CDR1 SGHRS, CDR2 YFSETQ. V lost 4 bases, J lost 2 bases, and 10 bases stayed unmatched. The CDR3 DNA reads TGCGCCAGCAGCCCAGCCGGGACAGGACCACAAGAGACCCAGTACTTC. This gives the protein CASSPAGTGPQETQYF.

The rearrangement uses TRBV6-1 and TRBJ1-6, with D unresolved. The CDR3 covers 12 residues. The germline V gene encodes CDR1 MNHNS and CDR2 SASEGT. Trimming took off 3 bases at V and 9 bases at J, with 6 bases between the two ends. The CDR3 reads CASSELASPLHF. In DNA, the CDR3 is TGTGCCAGCAGTGAGTTGGCTTCACCCCTCCACTTT.

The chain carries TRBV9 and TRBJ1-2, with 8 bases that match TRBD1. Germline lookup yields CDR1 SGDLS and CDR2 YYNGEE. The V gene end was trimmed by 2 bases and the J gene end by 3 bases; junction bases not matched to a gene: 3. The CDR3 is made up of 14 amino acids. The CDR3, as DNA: TGTGCCAGCAGCGTCGAGGACAGGGACTATGGCTACACCTTC. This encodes CASSVEDRDYGYTF.

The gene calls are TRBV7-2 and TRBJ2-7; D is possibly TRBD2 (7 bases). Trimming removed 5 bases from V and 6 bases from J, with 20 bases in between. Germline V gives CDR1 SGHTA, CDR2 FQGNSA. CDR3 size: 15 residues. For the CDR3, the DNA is TGTGCCAGCAGCCTCCGGTGGGGGGGGGCCGCCGAGCAGTACTTC. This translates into CASSLRWGGAAEQYF.

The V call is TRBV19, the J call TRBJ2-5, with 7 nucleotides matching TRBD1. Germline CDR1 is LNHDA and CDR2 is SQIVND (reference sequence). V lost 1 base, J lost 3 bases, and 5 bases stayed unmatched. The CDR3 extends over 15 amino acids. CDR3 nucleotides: TGTGCCAGTAGTATAGGAGCGGACAGGAAAGAGACCCAGTACTTC. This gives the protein CASSIGADRKETQYF.

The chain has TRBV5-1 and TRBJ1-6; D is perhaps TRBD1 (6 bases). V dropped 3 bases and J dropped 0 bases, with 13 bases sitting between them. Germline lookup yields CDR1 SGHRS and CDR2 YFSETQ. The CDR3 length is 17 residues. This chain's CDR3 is CASSSRGASSYNSPLHF. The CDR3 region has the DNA TGCGCCAGCAGCTCCCGGGGGGCTTCCTCCTATAATTCACCCCTCCACTTT.